This T cell receptor (beta chain) was captured in a study of a mutant IDH1 vaccine in newly diagnosed glioma. Notes on the study in general: Apparently, pseudoprogression bore no relation to changes among the top peripheral T cell clonotypes. Immune responses induced by vaccination arose in under 95% of the patients.

The time point was: week 23, last vaccination. Each dose delivered 300 ug of mutant IDH1 20-mer peptide subcutaneously with imiquimod. CDR1 is MDHEN, CDR2 SYDVKM, per germline. The CDR3 runs 15 residues. Losses at the gene ends were 3 bases for V and 2 bases for J; bases not matched to a gene: 3. Using immunoSEQ multiplex PCR, the repertoire was profiled, and TCRdb retains in-frame clones only, with some absent. The repertoire has around 85,000 clones, approximately 85% of them found once; the top ten carry approximately 2%. Comment on this clone: What it binds is not known.

V gene TRBV28 combines with J gene TRBJ1-1; 10 nucleotides agree with TRBD1. This sequence was found in a man aged 25 to 40 with glioma. Some clones in this sample may be carry-over from other donors' samples. The sample consisted of PBMCs, taken from a glioma patient whose treatment included an IDH1 peptide vaccine. The CDR3 protein is CASSLWDRGNTEAFF. The CDR3 DNA reads TGTGCCAGCAGTTTGTGGGACAGGGGAAACACTGAAGCTTTCTTT. Variable domain in full (rest from reference TRBV28 and TRBJ1-1): DVKVTQSSRYLVKRTGEKVFLECVQDMDHENMFWYRQDPGLGLRLIYFSYDVKMKEKGDIPEGYSVSREKKERFSLILESASTNQTSMYLCASSLWDRGNTEAFFGQGTRLTVV.